The 21 T cell receptor beta chains listed next were all sequenced from one sample in a study of patients and donors after allogeneic stem cell transplantation. Via MiXCR, TCRdb re-called the RT-PCR reads, giving one row per CDR3 protein. Of around 150,000 distinct CDR3 sequences in the sample, over 35% are singletons; the top ten hold 40% to 55%. The sequenced sample consisted of blood, either unsorted or a sorted T cell fraction (not recorded which). The receptors were sampled from a human donor who was either an allogeneic HSCT recipient or a stem cell or donor lymphocyte infusion donor (not recorded which). It is not recorded whose cells these are; they may come from a transplant donor.

The chain joins TRBV12-3 or TRBV12-4 to TRBJ2-3; no clear D gene. This CDR3 is 11 amino acids long. Between the trimmed V and J ends, which lost 8 bases and 5 bases, there was a span of 8 bases. The CDR3 DNA follows: TGTGCCAGCCCCGGGTTAGATACGCAGTATTTT. Its translation: CASPGLDTQYF.

This clonotype was observed once. The chain employs TRBV4-3 and TRBJ2-5; D might be TRBD2 (6 bases). CDR3 length: 14 residues. Trimming pared 2 bases from V and 5 bases from J, leaving 12 bases between. Germline V lookup: CDR1 LGHNA, CDR2 YSLEER. CDR3 sequence reads: CASSQRLGGETQYF. The CDR3 region has the DNA TGCGCCAGCAGCCAACGACTAGGAGGGGAGACCCAGTACTTC.

In its sample, this clonotype was seen a few times. The chain combines TRBV28 with TRBJ1-3; no firm D call. This CDR3 has 12 residues. Germline assignment: CDR1 MDHEN and CDR2 SYDVKM. V lost 10 bases and J lost 3, with 10 bases in between. CDR3 amino acids: CATHYDGNTIYF. CDR3 nucleotides: TGTGCCACCCACTATGATGGAAACACCATATATTTT.

The DNA of the CDR3 is TGCGCCAGCAGCTCCGGACTAGCGGGAAACACCGGGGAGCTGTTTTTT. Amino acid sequence: CASSSGLAGNTGELFF. V is TRBV5-1 and J is TRBJ2-2; 12 bases fit TRBD2. After removal of 3 bases from V and 2 bases from J, the junction contained 2 bases not matched to a gene. The length of the CDR3 is 16 residues. CDR1 is SGHRS, CDR2 YFSETQ, per germline.

CDR3 in amino acids: CASSQDPQGGNYGYTF. CDR3 sequence (DNA): TGCGCCAGCAGCCAAGATCCCCAGGGCGGAAACTATGGCTACACCTTC. V usage is TRBV4-3 and J usage is TRBJ1-2; D perhaps matches TRBD1 (5 bases). The germline V gene has CDR1 LGHNA and CDR2 YSLEER. V was pared by 0 bases and J by 2 bases, with 13 bases between. The CDR3 covers 16 residues.

The V and J genes are TRBV20-1 and TRBJ2-1; TRBD1 is a possible D gene (6 bases). The CDR3 contains 15 residues. Trimming removed 0 bases from V and 0 bases from J, with 9 bases in between. In germline, CDR1 is DFQATT, CDR2 SNEGSKA (reference sequence). The CDR3 coding sequence is TGCAGTGCTAGAGAGAGGACAGACTCCTACAATGAGCAGTTCTTC. Encoded protein: CSARERTDSYNEQFF.

The J gene is TRBJ2-6, the V gene TRBV27, with D unclear. Between the trimmed V and J ends, which lost 2 bases and 0 bases, there was a span of 5 bases. Germline CDR1 and CDR2: MNHEY and SMNVEV (reference sequence). The CDR3 is 15 residues long. The DNA of the CDR3 is TGTGCCAGCAGTTTAGATGGCTCTGGGGCCAACGTCCTGACTTTC. As protein: CASSLDGSGANVLTF.

CDR3 in DNA: TGTGCCAGCAGTGAGCGAAATTCACCCCTCCACTTT. The encoded protein is CASSERNSPLHF. The chain couples TRBV25-1 to TRBJ1-6; D not certain. CDR3 length: 12 amino acids. Germline V CDR1 and CDR2: MGHDK, SYGVNS. Trimming removed 3 bases from V and 7 bases from J, with 4 bases in between.

CDR3 DNA sequence: TGTGCCAGCAGTTACTCTCGGGGACAGGGGTTAGGAGAGACCCAGTACTTC. Protein: CASSYSRGQGLGETQYF. The rearrangement uses TRBV6-5 and TRBJ2-5; 10 nucleotides match TRBD1. This CDR3 is 17 amino acids long. V shed 0 bases and J 4 bases; nucleotides not matched to a gene: 8. Germline lookup yields CDR1 MNHEY and CDR2 SVGAGI.

The CDR3 sequence: CASSPKPGPRGSYNSPLHF. CDR3 bases: TGTGCCAGCAGCCCGAAACCGGGACCCCGAGGCTCCTATAATTCACCCCTCCACTTT. The genes are TRBV28 and TRBJ1-6; D possibly corresponds to TRBD1 (5 bases). This CDR3 is built from 19 residues. Trimming stripped 6 bases from V and 0 bases from J, with 21 bases between. The germline CDR1 and CDR2 sequences are MDHEN and SYDVKM.

The genes are TRBV28 and TRBJ1-2, with a weak D call TRBD1 (5 bases). The V and J ends lost 2 bases and 3 bases respectively, with 10 bases between them. The CDR3 has 14 amino acids. Germline V gene data show CDR1 as MDHEN and CDR2 as SYDVKM. The CDR3 DNA follows: TGTGCCAGCAGTTTAATGGGGCCCGACTATGGCTACACCTTC. Translation: CASSLMGPDYGYTF.

The chain is built from TRBV6-6 and TRBJ2-5; D is unclear. The CDR3 covers 11 residues. Trimming shortened V by 8 bases and J by 5 bases, and 9 bases separated the two germline ends. CDR1 is MNHNY and CDR2 is SVGAGI in the germline V gene (reference sequence). The CDR3 protein is CASVSGETQYF. Written as DNA, the CDR3 is TGTGCCAGCGTTTCTGGGGAGACCCAGTACTTC.

This chain connects TRBV7-3 to TRBJ2-2, with 9 bases that match TRBD1. V shed 0 bases, J shed 7 bases, and the junction held 6 bases outside the gene matches. The CDR3 contains 16 residues. In germline, CDR1 is SGHTA, CDR2 FQGTGA. The CDR3 DNA sequence: TGTGCCAGCAGCTTAACTGGGGACAGGGTAGGCGGGGAGCTGTTTTTT. It codes for CASSLTGDRVGGELFF.

This clonotype was counted a few times. The chain couples TRBV27 to TRBJ2-7; D is ambiguous. There are 14 residues in the CDR3. Germline V gene data show CDR1 as MNHEY and CDR2 as SMNVEV (reference sequence). Trimming removed 2 bases from V and 6 bases from J, with 14 bases in between. CDR3 DNA sequence: TGTGCCAGCAGTTTAGAAGGTAACTCTATCGAGCAGTACTTC. Residues: CASSLEGNSIEQYF.

A few counts support this clonotype. The chain couples TRBV6-5 to TRBJ1-1; 7 bases are shared with TRBD1. CDR3 length equals 13 residues. Germline lookup yields CDR1 MNHEY and CDR2 SVGAGI. Trimming took 2 bases from V and 10 from J; bases not matched to a gene: 7. The CDR3 sequence is CASSYGDRGGAFF. CDR3 nucleotides: TGTGCCAGCAGTTACGGGGACAGAGGGGGAGCTTTCTTT.

The J gene is TRBJ1-1, the V gene TRBV7-6, with unresolved D. V lost 0 bases and J lost 4, with 12 bases in between. From germline, CDR1 is SGHVS and CDR2 FNYEAQ. The CDR3 covers 15 residues. The DNA for the CDR3 is TGTGCCAGCAGCTTAGCTAGTGAATTGGGCACTGAAGCTTTCTTT. Amino acids: CASSLASELGTEAFF. The complete variable domain, with remaining parts taken from reference TRBV7-6 and TRBJ1-1, reads GAGVSQSPRYKVTKRGQDVALRCDPISGHVSLYWYRQALGQGPEFLTYFNYEAQQDKSGLPNDRFSAERPEGSISTLTIQRTEQRDSAMYRCASSLASELGTEAFFGQGTRLTVV.

This clonotype turned up a few times. The gene calls are TRBV29-1 and TRBJ1-2; D possibly corresponds to TRBD1 (6 bases). The CDR3 extends over 14 amino acids. In germline, CDR1 is SQVTM, CDR2 ANQGSEA. The V and J ends lost 2 bases and 4 bases respectively, with 14 bases between them. This chain's CDR3 is CSVETGPLVYGYTF. The CDR3 coding sequence is TGCAGCGTTGAAACAGGGCCCCTCGTCTATGGCTACACCTTC.

This rearrangement joins TRBV29-1 to TRBJ1-1; D remains ambiguous. V gave up 7 bases and J gave up 3 bases, with 18 bases separating them. The CDR3 contains 14 residues. Germline-derived CDR1 and CDR2 are SQVTM and ANQGSEA. The CDR3 protein is CSAHYGRTDTEAFF. CDR3 coding DNA: TGCAGCGCTCATTACGGGAGGACGGACACTGAAGCTTTCTTT. The full variable domain, with the rest looked up from reference TRBV29-1 and TRBJ1-1, is SAVISQKPSRDICQRGTSLTIQCQVDSQVTMMFWYRQQPGQSLTLIATANQGSEATYESGFVIDKFPISRPNLTFSTLTVSNMSPEDSSIYLCSAHYGRTDTEAFFGQGTRLTVV.

This clonotype appeared once. The rearrangement links TRBV2 to TRBJ2-1; tentative D call: TRBD2 (6 bases). The CDR3 is made up of 12 amino acids. Germline CDR1 SNHLY, CDR2 FYNNEI. Deletions cut 8 bases from V and 6 bases from J, with 11 bases between. This CDR3 reads CASGGQFNEQFF. Here the CDR3 DNA reads TGTGCCAGCGGAGGGCAGTTCAATGAGCAGTTCTTC. Together with reference TRBV2 and TRBJ2-1, the CDR3 gives the full variable domain: EPEVTQTPSHQVTQMGQEVILRCVPISNHLYFYWYRQILGQKVEFLVSFYNNEISEKSEIFDDQFSVERPDGSNFTLKIRSTKLEDSAMYFCASGGQFNEQFFGPGTRLTVL.

This clonotype was found a few times. The gene calls are TRBV3-1 and TRBJ1-2; 8 nucleotides agree with TRBD1. Per the germline V gene, CDR1 is LGHDT and CDR2 is YNNKEL (reference sequence). V lost 4 bases to trimming and J lost 4 bases; unmatched junction nucleotides: 8. CDR3 length: 15 amino acids. The CDR3 sequence: CASSPGQGRTYGYTF. The CDR3 DNA follows: TGTGCCAGCAGCCCCGGACAGGGTAGGACCTATGGCTACACCTTC.

This clonotype has a handful of counts. This chain joins TRBV12-3 or TRBV12-4 and TRBJ1-1; D gene unclear. The CDR3 is 13 amino acids. V lost 6 bases and J lost 11, with 19 bases in between. The CDR3 region has the DNA TGTGCCAGCAGCTTCGCTTCCCGCACCAGCGCTTTCTTT. It codes for CASSFASRTSAFF.